The 25 T cell receptor beta chains below all came from one sample that was sequenced in a study of T cells in Graves' hyperthyroidism and ophthalmopathy. Researchers took RNA transcripts and amplified the TCR beta CDR3 regions from them. The TCR CDR3 first-round RT-PCR relied on the HTBI primer set. MiXCR, run by TCRdb on the multiplex PCR reads, gives a single entry per CDR3 protein. The sample contains some 490,000 distinct CDR3 sequences, 22% of which appear only once. What was sequenced was blood. The receptors were gathered from a woman aged 70-85 years with Graves' ophthalmopathy.

The V and J genes are TRBV6-1 and TRBJ1-2; 7 bases match TRBD1. The CDR3 covers 14 residues. J gave up 1 base and V 9 bases, and 8 bases lay outside the gene matches. Germline V CDR1 and CDR2: MNHNS, SASEGT. The chain's CDR3 is CARTPGTVNYGYTF. The CDR3 nucleotides read TGTGCCAGGACTCCCGGGACAGTTAACTATGGCTACACCTTC.

This clonotype was counted between two and nine times. In nucleotides, the CDR3 is TGTGCCAGTAGTCTCCAAGTGGTGCCCTACGAGCAGTACTTC. Encoded protein: CASSLQVVPYEQYF. The chain employs TRBV19 and TRBJ2-7, with D unresolved. The CDR3 contains 14 residues. The V end was cut by 5 bases, the J end by 2 bases, with 13 bases between. Germline CDR1 and CDR2: LNHDA and SQIVND (reference sequence).

The V and J genes are TRBV18 and TRBJ1-3; 7 bases agree with TRBD1. There are 16 residues in the CDR3. Germline loops: CDR1 KGHSH, CDR2 LQKENI. V gave up 5 bases and J gave up 0 bases; unmatched junction bases: 7. The CDR3 spells CASSSGQTYSGNTIYF. DNA for the CDR3: TGTGCCAGCTCATCGGGACAGACCTACTCTGGAAACACCATATATTTT.

This clonotype was seen once. J is TRBJ2-1 and V is TRBV4-2, with D uncertain. CDR1 is LGHNA, CDR2 YNFKEQ, per germline. Deletions cut 1 base from V and 7 bases from J, with 14 bases between. This CDR3 has 15 residues. The CDR3 loop reads CASSQAAEQSNEQFF. The DNA for the CDR3 is TGTGCCAGCAGCCAAGCGGCAGAGCAATCTAATGAGCAGTTCTTC.

The gene calls are TRBV7-8 and TRBJ1-6; no definite D call. In germline, CDR1 is SGHVS, CDR2 FQNEAQ. Trimming pared 1 base from V and 10 bases from J, leaving 11 bases between. The CDR3 spans 14 residues. The CDR3 DNA sequence: TGTGCCAGCAGCTTAGGGGCCGTTGGATCACCCCTCCACTTT. Residues: CASSLGAVGSPLHF. The full variable domain, rest sourced from reference TRBV7-8 and TRBJ1-6, is GAGVSQSPRYKVAKRGQDVALRCDPISGHVSLFWYQQALGQGPEFLTYFQNEAQLDKSGLPSDRFFAERPEGSVSTLKIQRTQQEDSAVYLCASSLGAVGSPLHFGNGTRLTVT.

The chain is built from TRBV5-4 and TRBJ1-2; D might be TRBD1 (5 bases). CDR1 SGHNT and CDR2 YYREEE come from the germline V gene (reference sequence). V dropped 6 bases and J dropped 4 bases, with 13 bases sitting between them. The CDR3 totals 13 residues. For the CDR3, the DNA is TGTGCCAGCACCGAGCAGGGACTCTATGGCTACACCTTC. Its translation is CASTEQGLYGYTF.

The J gene is TRBJ1-2, the V gene TRBV12-3 or TRBV12-4; 10 bases line up with TRBD1. Germline trimming cut 8 bases from V and 8 bases from J; bases unmatched to any gene: 8. The CDR3 runs to 13 residues. The CDR3 bases are TGTGCCAGCGGCACGGGACAGGGGAGGGGCTACACCTTC. Its translation: CASGTGQGRGYTF.

To note about this clonotype: A junction end diverges from the germline sequence, so it may reflect a read error. J is TRBJ2-7 and V is TRBV6-1; D perhaps matches TRBD2 (5 bases). The V gene's germline CDR1 is MNHNS and CDR2 SASEGT. This CDR3 spans 14 amino acids. This chain's CDR3 is CASSEGAPGYEQYF. DNA for the CDR3: TGCGCCAGCAGTGAGGGTGCCCCGGGGTACGAGCAGTACTTC.

This clonotype was seen a few times. The J gene is TRBJ2-5, the V gene TRBV7-9; D is unresolved. Germline CDR1 SEHNR, CDR2 FQNEAQ (reference sequence). The CDR3 extends over 16 amino acids. V lost 3 bases and J lost 0, with 14 bases in between. The CDR3 nucleotides are TGTGCCAGCAGCTTCCGGTCTGGAAGGGACCAAGAGACCCAGTACTTC. This gives the protein CASSFRSGRDQETQYF.

The CDR3 region has the DNA TGTGCCAGCAGCATGACCGGGAGAACCGGCACAGATACGCAGTATTTT. Protein sequence: CASSMTGRTGTDTQYF. The rearrangement joins TRBV11-2 to TRBJ2-3; D might be TRBD2 (6 bases). Germline CDR1 SGHAT, CDR2 FQNNGV. Trimming removed 5 bases at V and 1 base at J, with 16 bases between. The CDR3 sequence is 16 residues long.

This rearrangement joins TRBV6-1 to TRBJ1-1; a weak D match, TRBD1 (5 bases). V lost 1 base to trimming and J lost 11 bases, with 14 bases between them. The CDR3 loop spans 13 amino acids. Germline V gene lookup returns CDR1 MNHNS and CDR2 SASEGT. In DNA form, the CDR3 reads TGTGCCAGCAGTGAAGTGGGGTTGGGGCGCGCTTTCTTT. Amino acids: CASSEVGLGRAFF.

The CDR3 reads CASGLNWQVTDTQYF. CDR3 nucleotides: TGTGCTAGTGGTTTGAATTGGCAGGTCACAGATACGCAGTATTTT. V and J are TRBV12-5 and TRBJ2-3, with D unclear. The CDR3 totals 15 residues. Germline lookup yields CDR1 LGHNT and CDR2 FRNRAP. V lost 2 bases to trimming and J lost 2 bases, with 11 bases between them. The whole variable domain, remainder taken from reference TRBV12-5 and TRBJ2-3, is DARVTQTPRHKVTEMGQEVTMRCQPILGHNTVFWYRQTMMQGLELLAYFRNRAPLDDSGMPKDRFSAEMPDATLATLKIQPSEPRDSAVYFCASGLNWQVTDTQYFGPGTRLTVL.

The chain has TRBV5-5 and TRBJ2-7; weak D call: TRBD1 (5 bases). Deletions cut 4 bases from V and 2 bases from J, with 13 bases between. Germline CDR1 SGHKS, CDR2 YYEKEE (reference sequence). The CDR3 totals 14 residues. Here the CDR3 DNA reads TGTGCCAGCAGCACTATGACAGCAACCTACGAGCAGTACTTC. Amino acids: CASSTMTATYEQYF.

This clonotype was detected many times. The chain carries TRBV6-1 and TRBJ1-2; no clear D. Trimming removed 1 base from V and 4 bases from J, with 7 bases in between. There are 13 residues in the CDR3. Germline CDR1 and CDR2: MNHNS and SASEGT. This CDR3 is CASSEGGVYGYTF. DNA for the CDR3: TGTGCCAGCAGTGAAGGGGGAGTCTATGGCTACACCTTC.

The sample holds many counts of this clonotype. V is TRBV11-2 and J is TRBJ1-5; D is ambiguous. The CDR3 totals 13 residues. CDR1 SGHAT and CDR2 FQNNGV come from the germline V gene. V was trimmed by 1 base and J by 2 bases, leaving 3 bases between them. DNA of the CDR3: TGTGCCAGCAGCTTAGGTCGCAATCAGCCCCAGCATTTT. Translation: CASSLGRNQPQHF.

This clonotype was counted between two and nine times. The chain combines TRBV27 with TRBJ1-3; TRBD1 agrees at 8 bases. The CDR3 loop spans 16 amino acids. Trimming removed 6 bases from V and 2 bases from J; junction bases left unmatched: 9. The germline CDR1 and CDR2 sequences are MNHEY and SMNVEV (reference sequence). Here the CDR3 DNA reads TGTGCCAGCAGCTTGGGGCAGGGGGCTGCTGGAAACACCATATATTTT. Protein product: CASSLGQGAAGNTIYF.

The rearrangement links TRBV7-9 to TRBJ2-3; the match to TRBD2 covers 8 bases. Trimming cost V 6 bases and J 11 bases; bases outside gene matches: 19. The CDR3 extends over 16 amino acids. Germline CDR1 SEHNR, CDR2 FQNEAQ (reference sequence). The DNA of the CDR3 is TGTGCCAGCAGAGAGGGGTTGGGCGGGAGGCCGCTGAGGCAGTATTTT. Translated, it gives CASREGLGGRPLRQYF.

This clonotype was recorded at least ten times. The rearrangement joins TRBV20-1 to TRBJ1-1, with D tentatively TRBD1 (6 bases). Germline values: CDR1 DFQATT, CDR2 SNEGSKA (reference sequence). The CDR3 covers 14 residues. Trimming cost V 3 bases and J 0 bases, with 11 bases left between them. DNA of the CDR3: TGCAGTGCTAGGAGGGGGGGCATGAACACTGAAGCTTTCTTT. Its translation is CSARRGGMNTEAFF.

This clonotype was observed a handful of times. The CDR3 here is CASSGVLEEKLFF. CDR3 in DNA: TGTGCCAGCAGTGGGGTCCTGGAGGAAAAACTGTTTTTT. This chain links TRBV6-1 with TRBJ1-4, with D unresolved. CDR3 size: 13 residues. Per germline, CDR1 MNHNS and CDR2 SASEGT. The V end was cut by 4 bases, the J end by 8 bases, with 11 bases between.

This clonotype was seen many times. The V call is TRBV5-6, the J call TRBJ1-1; maybe TRBD1 (5 bases). Germline assignment: CDR1 SGHDT and CDR2 YYEEEE. V was trimmed by 3 bases and J by 0 bases, leaving 12 bases between them. The CDR3 length is 15 residues. The CDR3 protein is CASSWAGTVNTEAFF. The CDR3 DNA reads as TGTGCCAGCAGCTGGGCCGGGACTGTGAACACTGAAGCTTTCTTT.

Remarks on this clonotype: This could be a read error, since a much larger clone is one nucleotide away. The chain carries TRBV11-3 and TRBJ2-3; TRBD1 matches at 9 bases. V shed 5 bases, J shed 4 bases, and the junction held 13 bases outside the gene matches. CDR1 is SGHNT, CDR2 YENEEA, per germline. The CDR3 extends over 17 amino acids. CDR3 coding DNA: TGTGCCAGCAGCAGAAAGCCGGGACAGGGCGAATCAGATACGCAGTATTTT. The encoded protein is CASSRKPGQGESDTQYF.

This clonotype was seen more than once but under ten times. The V call is TRBV30, the J call TRBJ2-3; a weak D match, TRBD1 (6 bases). The CDR3 is 15 amino acids. Per germline, CDR1 GTSNPN and CDR2 SVGIG (reference sequence). V was clipped by 3 bases and J by 2 bases, with 15 bases between them. The CDR3 here is CAWSAGVPSTDTQYF. In nucleotides, the CDR3 is TGTGCCTGGAGCGCAGGGGTCCCATCCACAGATACGCAGTATTTT.

This clonotype has at least ten counts. The chain links TRBV3-1 to TRBJ2-3, with 10 bases that match TRBD2. The ends lost 3 bases at V and 0 bases at J; junction bases unmatched: 0. This CDR3 has 15 amino acids. Germline CDR1 LGHDT, CDR2 YNNKEL (reference sequence). The CDR3 DNA reads as TGTGCCAGCAGCCAGACTAGCGGGAGCACAGATACGCAGTATTTT. As protein: CASSQTSGSTDTQYF.

V gene TRBV6-1 combines with J gene TRBJ2-7; D may be TRBD2 (5 bases). CDR1 and CDR2 (germline): MNHNS, SASEGT. V was cut by 6 bases and J by 2 bases, with 14 bases left in between. The CDR3 spans 14 residues. CDR3 nucleotide sequence: TGTGCCAGCAGCCGAGCGGCAGGCACCTACGAGCAGTACTTC. It is translated as CASSRAAGTYEQYF.

This clonotype has ten or more counts. The CDR3 sequence is CASSLGRDEQFF. The DNA for the CDR3 is TGTGCCAGCAGTTTGGGGAGAGATGAGCAGTTCTTC. The rearrangement joins TRBV12-3 or TRBV12-4 to TRBJ2-1, with D perhaps matching TRBD2 (5 bases). V was trimmed by 3 bases and J by 8 bases, leaving 8 bases between them. The CDR3 is made up of 12 amino acids.